This T cell receptor (beta chain) was captured in a study of CD8 T cells in Susac syndrome. RNA totalling roughly 0.5 to 1 ug underwent reverse transcription with random hexamers. TCR beta CDR3 was amplified by immunoSEQ covering 54 Vbeta and 13 Jbeta. Via MiXCR, TCRdb re-called the immunoSEQ multiplex PCR reads, giving one row per CDR3 protein. This sample has about 210,000 distinct CDR3 sequences, with about 96% found just once. TCR beta from blood CD8+ and CD4+ T cells was sequenced. The sequencing sample was made of CD4+ T cells from PBMCs. The receptor was derived from a human donor with multiple sclerosis.

Here the CDR3 reads CASSLQGLPSGQYF. The CDR3 DNA reads as TGCGCCAGCAGCTTACAGGGACTCCCCTCTGGACAGTACTTC. The rearrangement links TRBV5-1 to TRBJ2-7; D is possibly TRBD1 or TRBD2 (6 bases each). CDR1 and CDR2 (germline): SGHRS, YFSETQ. Trimming removed 2 bases from V and 10 bases from J, with 19 bases in between. The CDR3 loop spans 14 amino acids.